This TCR beta chain emerged from a study of cytomegalovirus exposure and HLA in healthy donors. Germline CDR1 reads MNHNY; CDR2 reads SVGAGI (reference sequence). The CDR3 runs to 16 residues. V lost 6 bases and J lost 4; bases outside the gene matches: 11. 60 Vbeta and 13 Jbeta primers were used in PCR. Sequencing used immunoSEQ multiplex PCR; TCRdb keeps in-frame clones, though not all of them. The repertoire holds fewer than 150,000 clones, roughly 75% seen once, with over 6.5% in the top ten. The TCR sequence derives from a man in his forties in good health and CMV-seropositive. Source material: PBMCs. The chain employs TRBV6-6 and TRBJ2-3, with TRBD1 matching 9 bases. CDR3 protein: CASSFTGTGIPDTQYF. Written as DNA, the CDR3 is TGTGCCAGCAGCTTTACGGGGACAGGGATACCAGATACGCAGTATTTT.